These T cell receptor beta chains were read from a single sample in a study of post-analysis software for immune sequencing data. TCRdb passed the PCR reads through MiXCR, listing each CDR3 protein once. This sample has roughly 730,000 distinct CDR3 sequences, with 25% to 30% found just once. Sequencing used blood. The receptors were gathered from a girl between 5 and 17 years old with multiple sclerosis. Both conserved end residues are part of each CDR3. The D gene is left open where the match is weak. Part of the rows lack a size; the others show once, few, many or a class for expanded clones.

j_gene | v_gene | abundance | d_gene | CDR3aa | CDR3nt
TRBJ2-6 | TRBV19 | . | . | CASIGRRSSGANVLTF | TGTGCCAGTATAGGCAGGCGCAGCTCTGGGGCCAACGTCCTGACTTTC
TRBJ2-1 | TRBV9 | few | . | CASSVDRGSYNEQFF | TGTGCCAGCAGCGTAGACCGGGGATCCTACAATGAGCAGTTCTTC
TRBJ2-3 | TRBV7-2 | . | TRBD2 | CASSLSSGGGEDTQYF | TGTGCCAGCAGCTTATCTTCTGGGGGGGGTGAAGATACGCAGTATTTT
TRBJ2-2 | TRBV7-8 | . | . | CASGQSTGELFF | TGTGCCAGCGGGCAATCCACCGGGGAGCTGTTTTTT
TRBJ1-5 | TRBV20-1 | . | . | CSARDLGSRAPQHF | TGCAGTGCTAGAGATTTGGGGAGTAGGGCGCCCCAGCATTTT
TRBJ2-2 | TRBV10-3 | . | . | CAISDSQRNTGELFF | TGTGCCATCAGTGACTCACAAAGGAACACCGGGGAGCTGTTTTTT
TRBJ1-5 | TRBV7-9 | . | . | CASSQAAGDNQPQHF | TGTGCCAGCAGCCAAGCGGCAGGGGACAATCAGCCCCAGCATTTT
TRBJ2-1 | TRBV27 | . | TRBD2 | CASSLLSRGGGGQFF | TGTGCCAGCAGTTTATTAAGCCGGGGCGGCGGGGGTCAGTTCTTC
TRBJ2-1 | TRBV5-5 | . | . | CASGMAGAYNEQFF | TGTGCCAGCGGTATGGCGGGCGCCTACAATGAGCAGTTCTTC
TRBJ2-1 | TRBV4-3 | many | TRBD2 | CASSQLAGTYEQFF | TGCGCCAGCAGCCAACTAGCGGGCACTTATGAGCAGTTCTTC
TRBJ2-7 | TRBV6-6 | . | . | CASSSPGREQYF | TGCGCCAGCAGCAGTCCGGGACGCGAGCAGTACTTC
TRBJ2-1 | TRBV5-1 | few | TRBD1 | CASSSTGDNEQFF | TGCGCCAGCAGCTCGACAGGGGACAATGAGCAGTTCTTC
TRBJ2-7 | TRBV29-1 | . | TRBD2 | CSVDDGRGLGEQYF | TGCAGCGTTGATGATGGGCGGGGGTTGGGCGAGCAGTACTTC
TRBJ2-1 | TRBV12-3/TRBV12-4 | . | TRBD1 | CASSSGQGSYNGQFF | TGTGCCAGCAGTTCGGGACAGGGATCCTACAATGGGCAGTTCTTC
TRBJ2-1 | TRBV27 | many | TRBD1 | CASSLRQGNNEQFF | TGTGCCAGCAGTTTACGACAGGGGAACAATGAGCAGTTCTTC
TRBJ2-3 | TRBV4-1 | few | . | CASSQGRGSTDTQYF | TGCGCCAGCAGCCAGGGTAGGGGGAGCACAGATACGCAGTATTTT
TRBJ2-4 | TRBV5-1 | . | . | CASSLATQNIQYF | TGCGCCAGCAGCTTGGCCACCCAAAACATTCAGTACTTC
TRBJ2-5 | TRBV7-2 | . | TRBD2 | CASSLNAGGKETQYF | TGTGCCAGCAGCTTAAATGCGGGAGGCAAAGAGACCCAGTACTTC
TRBJ2-1 | TRBV20-1 | few | TRBD2 | CSAPSGSLNNEQFF | TGCAGTGCTCCTAGCGGGAGTCTTAACAATGAGCAGTTCTTC
TRBJ2-1 | TRBV29-1 | . | . | CSGWSGNEQFF | TGCAGCGGCTGGAGCGGTAATGAGCAGTTCTTC
TRBJ2-7 | TRBV12-3/TRBV12-4 | . | . | CACSLGVAEQYF | TGTGCCTGCAGTTTAGGGGTAGCCGAGCAGTACTTC
TRBJ2-1 | TRBV7-2 | few | . | CASSLVTGYRSSYNEQFF | TGTGCCAGCAGCTTAGTGACGGGCTACCGAAGCTCCTACAATGAGCAGTTCTTC
TRBJ1-2 | TRBV4-3 | few | TRBD1 | CASSQDLLGGTGEGYTF | TGCGCCAGCAGCCAAGATTTGTTGGGGGGGACAGGGGAAGGCTACACCTTC
TRBJ1-5 | TRBV27 | . | TRBD1 | CASSGRTGGFCNQPQHF | TGTGCCAGCAGTGGGCGGACAGGGGGTTTTTGCAATCAGCCCCAGCATTTT
TRBJ2-5 | TRBV11-2 | many | . | CASSLDGETQYF | TGTGCCAGCAGCTTAGATGGCGAGACCCAGTACTTC
TRBJ2-1 | TRBV7-9 | . | TRBD1 | CASSFQGQGPYNEQFF | TGTGCCAGCAGCTTCCAGGGACAGGGGCCCTACAATGAGCAGTTCTTC
TRBJ1-2 | TRBV7-2 | . | . | CASSLADRSYTF | TGTGCCAGCAGCTTAGCGGACAGAAGCTACACCTTC
TRBJ2-5 | TRBV27 | few | TRBD1 | CASTKGQGYETQYF | TGTGCCAGCACCAAGGGACAGGGTTACGAGACCCAGTACTTC
TRBJ2-3 | TRBV6-5 | few | TRBD2 | CASSTRLAGGSTDTQYF | TGTGCCAGCAGTACCCGACTAGCGGGGGGAAGCACAGATACGCAGTATTTT
TRBJ2-2 | TRBV29-1 | . | . | CSVDSRTNTGELFF | TGCAGCGTTGATAGTCGTACGAACACCGGGGAGCTGTTTTTT
TRBJ2-7 | TRBV5-6 | . | . | CASSSKKHGPSYEQYF | TGTGCCAGCAGCTCAAAAAAGCACGGGCCCTCCTACGAGCAGTACTTC